This TCR beta chain was sequenced during a study of STAT5B mutations in CD4+ large granular lymphocyte leukemia. Method: immunoSEQ multiplex PCR; TCRdb's copy keeps in-frame clones and lacks some. The sample lists more than 30,000 clones, approximately 88% occurring once. The V gene's germline CDR1 is MRHNA and CDR2 SNTAGT. Trimming shortened V by 10 bases and J by 6 bases, and 15 bases separated the two germline ends. This CDR3 comprises 12 residues. The clonotype was recovered from a human donor in good health. The chain links TRBV6-4 to TRBJ1-1, with a tentative D call TRBD1 (5 bases). Input material: CD4+ T cells from blood buffy coats. Here the CDR3 reads CATQGKGPEAFF. The CDR3 coding sequence is TGTGCCACCCAAGGGAAGGGACCTGAAGCTTTCTTT.